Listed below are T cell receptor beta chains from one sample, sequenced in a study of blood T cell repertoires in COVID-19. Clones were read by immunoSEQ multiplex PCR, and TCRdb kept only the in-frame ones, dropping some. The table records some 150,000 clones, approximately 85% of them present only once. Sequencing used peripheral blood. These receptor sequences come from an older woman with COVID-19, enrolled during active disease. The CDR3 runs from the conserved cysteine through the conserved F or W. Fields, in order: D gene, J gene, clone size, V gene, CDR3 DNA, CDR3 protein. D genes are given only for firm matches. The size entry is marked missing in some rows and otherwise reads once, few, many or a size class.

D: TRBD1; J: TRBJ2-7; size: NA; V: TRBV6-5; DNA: TGTGCCAGCAGCAACACAGGGGGACTCTCCTACGAGCAGTACTTC; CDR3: CASSNTGGLSYEQYF
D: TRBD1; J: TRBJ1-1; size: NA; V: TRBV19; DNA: TGTGCCAGTAGCGGGACAGTATCAATGAACACTGAAGCTTTCTTT; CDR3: CASSGTVSMNTEAFF
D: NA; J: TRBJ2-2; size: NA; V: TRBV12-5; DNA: TGTGCTAGTGGTTTTAAAGCAGGGTCGGACACCGGGGAGCTGTTTTTT; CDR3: CASGFKAGSDTGELFF
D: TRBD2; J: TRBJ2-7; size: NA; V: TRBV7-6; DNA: TGTGCCAGCAGCTCCCCAGCGGGGGGGCCCCTCGAGCAGTACTTC; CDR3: CASSSPAGGPLEQYF
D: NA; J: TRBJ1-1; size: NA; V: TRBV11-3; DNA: TGTGCCAGCAGCCGTGGGACAATGAACACTGAAGCTTTCTTT; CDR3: CASSRGTMNTEAFF
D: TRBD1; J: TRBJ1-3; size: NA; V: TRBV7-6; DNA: TGTGCCAGCAGCAACAACAGGGGATCTGGAAACACCATATATTTT; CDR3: CASSNNRGSGNTIYF
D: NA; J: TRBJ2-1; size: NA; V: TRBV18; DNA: TGTGCCAGCTCACAAACAACAGATAACAATGAGCAGTTCTTC; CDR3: CASSQTTDNNEQFF
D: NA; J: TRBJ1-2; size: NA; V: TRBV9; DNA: TGTGCCAGCAGCGGTCCACAGGGAGGGTATGGCTACACCTTC; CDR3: CASSGPQGGYGYTF
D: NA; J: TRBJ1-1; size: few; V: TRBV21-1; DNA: TGTGCCATCAAGGATAGGAGGGGTCCTTTCTTT; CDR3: CAIKDRRGPFF
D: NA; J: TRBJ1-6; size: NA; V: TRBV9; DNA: TGTGCCAGCAGCGTAGCCTTGGCAGGCGATAATTCACCCCTCCACTTT; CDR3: CASSVALAGDNSPLHF
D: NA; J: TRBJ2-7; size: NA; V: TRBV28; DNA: TGTGCCAGCAGTTTAGGGGGACTCAGCTCCTACGAGCAGTACTTC; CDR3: CASSLGGLSSYEQYF
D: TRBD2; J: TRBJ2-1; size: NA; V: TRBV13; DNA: TGTGCCAGCAGCGCTAGCGGGGGTCCTTACAATGAGCAGTTCTTC; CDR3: CASSASGGPYNEQFF
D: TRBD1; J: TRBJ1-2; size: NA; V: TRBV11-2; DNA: TGTGCCAGCAGCCGGATAGGGACAGGGGGCGGCTACACCTTC; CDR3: CASSRIGTGGGYTF
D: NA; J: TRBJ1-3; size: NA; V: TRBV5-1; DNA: TGCGCCAGCAGCTCAACAGGGCCCACCCAGGGAAACACCATATATTTT; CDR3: CASSSTGPTQGNTIYF
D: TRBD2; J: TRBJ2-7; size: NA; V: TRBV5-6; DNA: TGTGCCAGCAGCTTGATGGCTAGCGGCTCCTACGAGCAGTACTTC; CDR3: CASSLMASGSYEQYF
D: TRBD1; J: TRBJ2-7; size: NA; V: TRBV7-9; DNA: TGTGCCAGCAGCAGGACAGGGGGCCCCTACGAGCAGTACTTC; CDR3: CASSRTGGPYEQYF
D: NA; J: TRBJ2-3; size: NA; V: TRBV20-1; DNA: TGCAGTGCTAGTGTCGCCGGAGGGGATACGCAGTATTTT; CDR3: CSASVAGGDTQYF
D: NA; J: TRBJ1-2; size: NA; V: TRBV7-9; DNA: TGTGCCAGCAGCGGAACAGGGTACGGTAGAAGCGATGGCTACACCTTC; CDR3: CASSGTGYGRSDGYTF
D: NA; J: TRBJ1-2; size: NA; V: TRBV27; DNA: TGTGCCAGCAACGGACCCGACAGGATTAACTATGGCTACACCTTC; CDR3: CASNGPDRINYGYTF
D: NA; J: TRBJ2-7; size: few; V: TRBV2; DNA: TGTGCCAGCAGTGTGTCCCCCAGCGGCCCATACGAGCAGTACTTC; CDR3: CASSVSPSGPYEQYF
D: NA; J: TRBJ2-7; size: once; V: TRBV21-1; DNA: TGTGCCAGCCCTGTAAACCGGTCGTTCTTTTACGAGCAGTACTTC; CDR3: CASPVNRSFFYEQYF
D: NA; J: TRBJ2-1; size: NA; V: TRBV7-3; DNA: TGTGCCAGCAGCGTAAATAACAATGAGCAGTTCTTC; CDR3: CASSVNNNEQFF
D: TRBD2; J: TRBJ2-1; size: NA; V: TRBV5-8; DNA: TGTGCCAGCAGCCCCTCAGCCGGCGGGGGGGCGGGAGAGCAGTTCTTC; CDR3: CASSPSAGGGAGEQFF
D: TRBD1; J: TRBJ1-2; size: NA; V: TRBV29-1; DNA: TGCAGCGTCAACAGGGGGCTGGAATATGGCTACACCTTC; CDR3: CSVNRGLEYGYTF
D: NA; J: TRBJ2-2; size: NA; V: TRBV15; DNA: TGTGCCACCAGCAGAGAAGCGGGTACGAACACCGGGGAGCTGTTTTTT; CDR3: CATSREAGTNTGELFF
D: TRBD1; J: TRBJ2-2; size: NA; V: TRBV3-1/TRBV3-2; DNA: TGTGCCAGCAGCCGGGACAGGGGGCAGGCCGGGGAGCTGTTTTTT; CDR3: CASSRDRGQAGELFF
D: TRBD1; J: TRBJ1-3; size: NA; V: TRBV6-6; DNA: TGTGCCAGCAGCCCATGGACAGGCTCTGGAAACACCATATATTTT; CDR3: CASSPWTGSGNTIYF
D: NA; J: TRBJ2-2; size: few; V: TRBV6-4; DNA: TGTGCCAGCAGTGACCAAGGGGATACCGGGGAGCTGTTTTTT; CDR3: CASSDQGDTGELFF
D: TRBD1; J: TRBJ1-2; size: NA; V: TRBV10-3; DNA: TGTGCCATCAGTGTGGAGGACAGGCCCTATGGCTACACCTTC; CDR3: CAISVEDRPYGYTF
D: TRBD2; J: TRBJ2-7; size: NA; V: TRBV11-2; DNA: TGTGCCAGCAGCCCTCTAGTAGCGGGGGAAATTTACGAGCAGTACTTC; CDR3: CASSPLVAGEIYEQYF
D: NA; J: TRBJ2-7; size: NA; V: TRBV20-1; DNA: TGCAGTGCTAGTCACGGAGCCCCCTACGAGCAGTACTTC; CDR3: CSASHGAPYEQYF
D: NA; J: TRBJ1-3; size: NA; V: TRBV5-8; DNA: TGTGCCAGCAGCTCCGGGAGACAGGGAAACACCATATATTTT; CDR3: CASSSGRQGNTIYF